The sequence of this T cell receptor (beta chain) was determined in a study of human T cells and chemical hapten exposure. General study points: With alopecia, donors may have immune responses unlike healthy people's.

The table lists this clonotype with a few counts. Its antigen is still unknown. Time point given: pre-sensitization, week 0. Treatment denoted: therapeutic diphenylcyclopropenone sensitization with weekly scalp DPC. CDR3 length equals 13 residues. Per the germline V gene, CDR1 is SNHLY and CDR2 is FYNNEI. The germline V and J ends were trimmed by 0 bases and 4 bases, with 4 bases remaining between them. TCRdb redid the calling of the RACE reads with MiXCR, one entry per CDR3 protein. The data show fewer than 300,000 distinct CDR3 sequences, with about 9.4% seen just once and 2% to 2.5% held by the top ten.

The clonotype comes from a woman between 35 and 50 years old with alopecia areata. Some clones in this sample may be carry-over from other donors' samples. Material: whole blood, obtained in connection with sensitization to the hapten diphenylcyclopropenone (DPC). V usage is TRBV2 and J usage is TRBJ2-1; no firm D call. CDR3: CASSEALYNEQFF. Here the CDR3 DNA reads TGTGCCAGCAGTGAAGCTTTATACAATGAGCAGTTCTTC.